This T cell receptor beta chain was obtained from a study of blood T cell repertoires in COVID-19. Study information: Acute and convalescent COVID-19 specimens originated in the United States, Italy and Spain. T cells, B-cell-depleted T cells, or PBMCs supplied cDNA or gDNA.

CDR1 is KGHSH and CDR2 is LQKENI in the germline V gene. The CDR3 contains 16 residues. Trimming removed 4 bases from V and 0 bases from J; junction bases left unmatched: 4. Original processing methods: The authors estimated nucleated cell counts from reference gene primer amplification. TCRdb keeps only in-frame clones here, not all; method: immunoSEQ multiplex PCR. The V and J calls and clone size come from that table; D and trimming were worked out from the DNA. The table has about 48,000 clones, just over 85% seen once. The sequence was collected from a woman older than 75 with acute or convalescent COVID-19. This chain connects TRBV18 to TRBJ1-3; 9 positions match TRBD1. Sequenced: peripheral blood. The CDR3 loop is CASSRGTGLSGNTIYF. CDR3 in DNA: TGTGCCAGCTCACGCGGGACAGGGCTCTCTGGAAACACCATATATTTT.